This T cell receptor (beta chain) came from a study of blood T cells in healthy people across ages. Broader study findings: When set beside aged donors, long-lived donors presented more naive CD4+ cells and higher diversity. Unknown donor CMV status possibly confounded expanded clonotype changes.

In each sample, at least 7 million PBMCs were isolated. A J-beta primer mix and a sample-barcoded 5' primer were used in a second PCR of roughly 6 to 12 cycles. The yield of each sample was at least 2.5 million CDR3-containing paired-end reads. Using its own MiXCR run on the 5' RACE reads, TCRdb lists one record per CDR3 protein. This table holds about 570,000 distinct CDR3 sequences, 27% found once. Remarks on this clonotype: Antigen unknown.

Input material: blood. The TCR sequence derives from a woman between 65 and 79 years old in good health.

The CDR3 spells CASSFLGADEQYF. Here the CDR3 DNA reads TGTGCCAGCAGCTTTCTAGGGGCCGACGAGCAGTACTTC. The chain recombines TRBV11-2 with TRBJ2-7; possibly TRBD1 for D (5 bases). CDR3 length equals 13 residues. Germline lookup yields CDR1 SGHAT and CDR2 FQNNGV. V was trimmed by 3 bases and J by 5 bases, leaving 11 bases between them.